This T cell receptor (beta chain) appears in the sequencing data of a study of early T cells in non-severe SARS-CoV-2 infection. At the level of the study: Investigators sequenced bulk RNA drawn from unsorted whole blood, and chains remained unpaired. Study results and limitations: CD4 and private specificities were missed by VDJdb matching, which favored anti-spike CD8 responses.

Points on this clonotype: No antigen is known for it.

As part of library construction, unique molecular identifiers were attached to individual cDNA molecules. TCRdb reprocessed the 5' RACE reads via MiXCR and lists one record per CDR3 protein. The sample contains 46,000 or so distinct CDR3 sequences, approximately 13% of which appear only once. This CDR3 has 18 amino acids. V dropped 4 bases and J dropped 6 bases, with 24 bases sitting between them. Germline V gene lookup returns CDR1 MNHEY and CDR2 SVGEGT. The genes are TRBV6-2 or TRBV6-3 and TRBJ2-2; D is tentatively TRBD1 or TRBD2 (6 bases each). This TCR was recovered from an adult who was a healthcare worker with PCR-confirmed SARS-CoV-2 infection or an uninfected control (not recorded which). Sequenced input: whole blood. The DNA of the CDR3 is TGTGCCAGCAGTTCCCGGACAGAGGGGGGCCGGTCGGCCGGGGAGCTGTTTTTT. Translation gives CASSSRTEGGRSAGELFF.